The 18 T cell receptor beta chains below were found in one sample sequenced in a study of T cell changes during pregnancy in multiple sclerosis. Repertoires were generated with immunoSEQ multiplex PCR, while TCRdb's copy carries only in-frame clones and drops some. This sample has tens of thousands of clones; around nine tenths occur once, and the top ten carry around 0.22%. This specimen consisted of CD4+ T cells from peripheral blood mononuclear cells, obtained before pregnancy. The receptor source for this set is a female donor with multiple sclerosis, enrolled in a pregnancy study.

DNA of the CDR3: TGTGCCAGCAGCTTAGAGGGCGGGAGGGCTAGCTACAATGAGCAGTTCTTC. This translates into CASSLEGGRASYNEQFF. The chain joins TRBV7-6 to TRBJ2-1, with TRBD2 identical over 9 bases. After removal of 1 base from V and 3 bases from J, the junction contained 7 bases not matched to a gene. Germline V lookup: CDR1 SGHVS, CDR2 FNYEAQ. The CDR3 runs to 17 residues. The complete variable domain, with remaining parts taken from reference TRBV7-6 and TRBJ2-1, reads GAGVSQSPRYKVTKRGQDVALRCDPISGHVSLYWYRQALGQGPEFLTYFNYEAQQDKSGLPNDRFSAERPEGSISTLTIQRTEQRDSAMYRCASSLEGGRASYNEQFFGPGTRLTVL.

This chain joins TRBV6-5 and TRBJ2-5, with D possibly matching TRBD2 (6 bases). V lost 4 bases, J lost 4 bases, and 13 bases lay in between. Germline V lookup: CDR1 MNHEY, CDR2 SVGAGI. There are 14 residues in the CDR3. The CDR3 spells CASSLMAGRETQYF. The CDR3, as DNA: TGTGCCAGCAGTTTAATGGCGGGGAGAGAGACCCAGTACTTC.

The rearrangement joins TRBV18 to TRBJ2-7; 9 nucleotides align to TRBD1. From germline, CDR1 is KGHSH and CDR2 LQKENI. The CDR3 length is 13 residues. V trimming: 2 bases; J trimming: 6 bases; junction bases outside the gene matches: 2. The CDR3 sequence is CASSPTGGSEQYF. The CDR3, as DNA: TGTGCCAGCTCACCAACAGGGGGCAGCGAGCAGTACTTC.

The rearrangement uses TRBV7-3 and TRBJ2-7, with a tentative D call TRBD2 (6 bases). The germline CDR1 and CDR2 sequences are SGHTA and FQGTGA. This CDR3 is 15 amino acids long. Trimming pared 5 bases from V and 3 bases from J, leaving 17 bases between. The chain's CDR3 is CASSPVPGLVYEQYF. The CDR3 DNA is TGTGCCAGCAGCCCAGTCCCGGGACTTGTCTACGAGCAGTACTTC.

The chain couples TRBV30 to TRBJ2-4; 7 bases match TRBD1. The CDR3 has 14 residues. The germline gives CDR1 GTSNPN, CDR2 SVGIG (reference sequence). Trimming removed 2 bases from V and 4 bases from J; junction bases left unmatched: 5. Written as DNA, the CDR3 is TGTGCCTGGAGTACGGGACAGCTTAAAAACATTCAGTACTTC. Its translation is CAWSTGQLKNIQYF. The full variable domain, rest sourced from reference TRBV30 and TRBJ2-4, is SQTIHQWPATLVQPVGSPLSLECTVEGTSNPNLYWYRQAAGRGLQLLFYSVGIGQISSEVPQNLSASRPQDRQFILSSKKLLLSDSGFYLCAWSTGQLKNIQYFGAGTRLSVL.

This clone was picked up one time. V usage is TRBV2 and J usage is TRBJ1-6; the D gene is possibly TRBD1 (5 bases). Trimming cost V 4 bases and J 5 bases, with 15 bases left between them. Germline V gene data show CDR1 as SNHLY and CDR2 as FYNNEI. This CDR3 comprises 16 residues. CDR3 protein: CASSAFRQTNNSPLHF. The CDR3, as DNA: TGTGCCAGCAGTGCGTTCAGACAGACGAATAATTCACCCCTCCACTTT.

This clone occurred a few times. This sequence joins TRBV30 and TRBJ1-1; 8 bases agree with TRBD1. Germline V gives CDR1 GTSNPN, CDR2 SVGIG (reference sequence). Trimming at V came to 2 bases and at J to 3 bases, leaving 5 bases not matched to a gene. The CDR3 contains 14 residues. The CDR3 protein is CAWSWQGADTEAFF. The CDR3 nucleotides read TGTGCCTGGAGTTGGCAGGGGGCGGACACTGAAGCTTTCTTT.

V is TRBV29-1 and J is TRBJ2-4; 7 bases agree with TRBD1. CDR1 SQVTM and CDR2 ANQGSEA come from the germline V gene. V lost 6 bases to trimming and J lost 6 bases; unmatched junction nucleotides: 8. The CDR3 covers 13 residues. CDR3 nucleotides: TGCAGCGTAGTTCAACAGGGGCCAAACATTCAGTACTTC. Its translation is CSVVQQGPNIQYF.

This sequence joins TRBV5-4 and TRBJ1-6, with a weak D call TRBD1 (6 bases). The CDR3 loop spans 13 amino acids. V was trimmed by 4 bases and J by 7 bases, leaving 9 bases between them. Germline CDR1 reads SGHNT; CDR2 reads YYREEE (reference sequence). The CDR3 nucleotides read TGTGCCAGCAGCAGGGGGAACAATTCACCCCTCCACTTT. This codes for CASSRGNNSPLHF.

The CDR3 DNA is TGTGCCAGTAGTGAGTCTAGCGGCAAGAGGAACAATGAGCAGTTCTTC. It yields the protein CASSESSGKRNNEQFF. This sequence joins TRBV19 and TRBJ2-1; 7 bases are a match to TRBD2. The CDR3 runs to 16 residues. Trimming removed 5 bases from V and 5 bases from J; junction bases left unmatched: 12. CDR1 is LNHDA, CDR2 SQIVND, per germline (reference sequence).

The chain employs TRBV6-6 and TRBJ2-5; TRBD2 agrees at 8 bases. The CDR3 is 16 residues long. The germline gives CDR1 MNHNY, CDR2 SVGAGI (reference sequence). Trimming removed 0 bases from V and 5 bases from J; junction bases left unmatched: 8. This CDR3 reads CASSYSPLAGGETQYF. DNA for the CDR3: TGTGCCAGCAGTTACTCGCCCCTAGCGGGTGGTGAGACCCAGTACTTC.

This chain links TRBV7-9 with TRBJ2-3; 10 bases align to TRBD2. The CDR3 spans 17 residues. V lost 5 bases to trimming and J lost 0 bases; unmatched junction nucleotides: 8. Germline V CDR1 and CDR2: SEHNR, FQNEAQ (reference sequence). The CDR3 is CASSTRTSGDSTDTQYF. CDR3 in DNA: TGTGCCAGCAGCACCCGGACTAGCGGAGACAGCACAGATACGCAGTATTTT.

J is TRBJ2-7 and V is TRBV5-1; 9 bases are a match to TRBD1. The CDR3 extends over 13 amino acids. Germline loops: CDR1 SGHRS, CDR2 YFSETQ. The junction had 8 bases not matched to a gene; V was cut back by 9 bases and J by 4 bases. The CDR3 loop reads CAIPGQGSYEQYF. The CDR3 DNA follows: TGCGCCATCCCGGGACAGGGATCATACGAGCAGTACTTC.

The J gene is TRBJ1-2, the V gene TRBV5-8; 8 nucleotides match TRBD1. This CDR3 is 11 amino acids long. Germline V gives CDR1 SGHTS, CDR2 YDEGEE. Germline trimming cut 4 bases from V and 8 bases from J; bases unmatched to any gene: 1. CDR3 DNA: TGTGCCAGCAGCCGACAGGGGGGCTACACCTTC. Translation gives CASSRQGGYTF.

The V call is TRBV15, the J call TRBJ2-7; tentatively, D is TRBD1 (6 bases). Germline assignment: CDR1 LNHNV and CDR2 YYDKDF (reference sequence). Between the trimmed V and J ends, which lost 2 bases and 2 bases, there was a span of 10 bases. The CDR3 runs 14 residues. CDR3 coding DNA: TGTGCCACCAGCAGACAGGGGAACGCCTACGAGCAGTACTTC. Amino acid sequence: CATSRQGNAYEQYF.

This clone was counted once. The gene calls are TRBV5-1 and TRBJ1-1, with 7 bases identical to TRBD1. The CDR3 has 14 amino acids. The germline V gene has CDR1 SGHRS and CDR2 YFSETQ. J was trimmed by 3 bases and V by 4 bases; bases with no gene match: 6. CDR3 protein: CASSVGQQYTEAFF. The DNA of the CDR3 is TGCGCCAGCAGCGTGGGACAGCAGTACACTGAAGCTTTCTTT.

This chain links TRBV5-1 with TRBJ1-4, with 8 positions matching TRBD1. The CDR3 covers 17 residues. Germline V gene data show CDR1 as SGHRS and CDR2 as YFSETQ. The V segment lost 4 bases and the J segment 0 bases; nucleotides outside the gene matches: 8. The CDR3 DNA reads as TGCGCCAGCAGCGGGGGGACAGGATCTTCAACTAATGAAAAACTGTTTTTT. Translating gives CASSGGTGSSTNEKLFF.

The rearrangement links TRBV5-1 to TRBJ1-2, with 11 nucleotides matching TRBD1. The ends lost 0 bases at V and 6 bases at J; junction bases unmatched: 7. Germline CDR1 SGHRS, CDR2 YFSETQ. The CDR3 loop spans 16 amino acids. This chain's CDR3 is CASSLAGWTGGNGYTF. Here the CDR3 DNA reads TGCGCCAGCAGCTTGGCCGGTTGGACAGGGGGCAATGGCTACACCTTC. Variable domain in full (rest from reference TRBV5-1 and TRBJ1-2): KAGVTQTPRYLIKTRGQQVTLSCSPISGHRSVSWYQQTPGQGLQFLFEYFSETQRNKGNFPGRFSGRQFSNSRSEMNVSTLELGDSALYLCASSLAGWTGGNGYTFGSGTRLTVV.